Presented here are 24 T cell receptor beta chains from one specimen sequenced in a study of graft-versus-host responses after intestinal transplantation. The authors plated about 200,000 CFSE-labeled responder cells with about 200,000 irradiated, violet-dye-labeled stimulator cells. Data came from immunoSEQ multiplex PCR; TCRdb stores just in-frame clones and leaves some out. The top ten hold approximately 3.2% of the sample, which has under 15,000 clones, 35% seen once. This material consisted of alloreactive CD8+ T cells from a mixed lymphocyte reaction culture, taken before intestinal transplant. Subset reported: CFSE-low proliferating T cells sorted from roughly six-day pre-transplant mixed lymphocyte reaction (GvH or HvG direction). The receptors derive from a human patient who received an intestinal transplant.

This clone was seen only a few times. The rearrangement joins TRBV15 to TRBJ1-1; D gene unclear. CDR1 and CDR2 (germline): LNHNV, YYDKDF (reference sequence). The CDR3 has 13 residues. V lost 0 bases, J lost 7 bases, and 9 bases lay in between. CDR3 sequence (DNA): TGTGCCACCAGCAGAGATTTCCGCAATGAAGCTTTCTTT. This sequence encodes CATSRDFRNEAFF. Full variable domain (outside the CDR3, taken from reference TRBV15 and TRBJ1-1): DAMVIQNPRYQVTQFGKPVTLSCSQTLNHNVMYWYQQKSSQAPKLLFHYYDKDFNNEADTPDNFQSRRPNTSFCFLDIRSPGLGDTAMYLCATSRDFRNEAFFGQGTRLTVV.

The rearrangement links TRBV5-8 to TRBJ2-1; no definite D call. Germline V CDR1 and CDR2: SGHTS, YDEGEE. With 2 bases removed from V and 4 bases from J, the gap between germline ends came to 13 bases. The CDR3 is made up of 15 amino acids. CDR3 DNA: TGTGCCAGCAGCTTAGGACCGCCTAGATACAATGAGCAGTTCTTC. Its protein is CASSLGPPRYNEQFF.

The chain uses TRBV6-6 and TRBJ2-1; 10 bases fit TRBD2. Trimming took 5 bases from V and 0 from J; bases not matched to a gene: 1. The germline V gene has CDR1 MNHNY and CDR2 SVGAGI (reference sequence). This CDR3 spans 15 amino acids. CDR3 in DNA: TGTGCCAGCAGTGCTAGCGGGAGCTCCTACAATGAGCAGTTCTTC. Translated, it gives CASSASGSSYNEQFF.

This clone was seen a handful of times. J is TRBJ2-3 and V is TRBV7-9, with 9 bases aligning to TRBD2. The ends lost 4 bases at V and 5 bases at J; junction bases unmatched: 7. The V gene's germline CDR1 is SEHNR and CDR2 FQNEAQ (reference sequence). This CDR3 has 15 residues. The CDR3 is CASSSIAGVGDTQYF. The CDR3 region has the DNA TGTGCCAGCAGCTCGATAGCGGGAGTTGGAGATACGCAGTATTTT.

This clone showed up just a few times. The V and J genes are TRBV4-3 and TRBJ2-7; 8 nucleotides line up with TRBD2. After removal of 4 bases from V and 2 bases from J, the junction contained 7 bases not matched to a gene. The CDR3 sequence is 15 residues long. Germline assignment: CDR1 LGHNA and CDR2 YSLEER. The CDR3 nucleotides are TGCGCCAGCAGCCTCCGGGGGGGGAGTCCCTACGAGCAGTACTTC. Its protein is CASSLRGGSPYEQYF.

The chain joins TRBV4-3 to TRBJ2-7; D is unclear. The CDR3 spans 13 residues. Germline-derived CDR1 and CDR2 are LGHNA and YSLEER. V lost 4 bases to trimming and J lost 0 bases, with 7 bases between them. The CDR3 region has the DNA TGCGCCAGCAGCCCCATGGGCTCCTACGAGCAGTACTTC. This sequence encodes CASSPMGSYEQYF.

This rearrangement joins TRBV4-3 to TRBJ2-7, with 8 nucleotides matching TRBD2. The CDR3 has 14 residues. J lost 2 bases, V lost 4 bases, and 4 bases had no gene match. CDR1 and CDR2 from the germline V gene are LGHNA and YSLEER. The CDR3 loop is CASSLRGGPYEQYF. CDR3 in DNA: TGCGCCAGCAGCCTCCGGGGGGGTCCCTACGAGCAGTACTTC.

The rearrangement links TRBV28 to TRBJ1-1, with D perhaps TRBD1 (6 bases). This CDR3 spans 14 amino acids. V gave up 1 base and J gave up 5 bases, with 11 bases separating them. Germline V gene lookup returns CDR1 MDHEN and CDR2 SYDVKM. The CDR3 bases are TGTGCCAGCAGTTTATTGGAGGGGGGGACTGAAGCTTTCTTT. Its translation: CASSLLEGGTEAFF.

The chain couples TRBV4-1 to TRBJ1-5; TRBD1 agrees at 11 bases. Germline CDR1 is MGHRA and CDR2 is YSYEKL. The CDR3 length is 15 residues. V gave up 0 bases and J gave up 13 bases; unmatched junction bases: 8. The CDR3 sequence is CASSQDTGTGGWQHF. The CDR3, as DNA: TGCGCCAGCAGCCAAGATACGGGGACAGGGGGGTGGCAGCATTTT.

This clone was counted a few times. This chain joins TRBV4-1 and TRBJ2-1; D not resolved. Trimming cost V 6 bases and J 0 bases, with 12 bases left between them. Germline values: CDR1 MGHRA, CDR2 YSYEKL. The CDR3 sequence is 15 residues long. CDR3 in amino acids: CASSPIMSSYNEQFF. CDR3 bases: TGCGCCAGCAGTCCTATTATGAGCTCCTACAATGAGCAGTTCTTC.

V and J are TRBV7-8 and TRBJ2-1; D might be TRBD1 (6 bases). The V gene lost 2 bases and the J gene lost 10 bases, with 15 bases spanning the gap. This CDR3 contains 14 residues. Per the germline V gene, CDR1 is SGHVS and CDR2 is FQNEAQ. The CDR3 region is CASSLLTGHGEQFF. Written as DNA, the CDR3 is TGTGCCAGCAGCTTATTAACAGGGCATGGCGAGCAGTTCTTC.

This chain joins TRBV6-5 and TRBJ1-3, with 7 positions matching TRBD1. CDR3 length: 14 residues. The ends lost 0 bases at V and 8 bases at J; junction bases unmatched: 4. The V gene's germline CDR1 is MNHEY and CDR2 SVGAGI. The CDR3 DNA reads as TGTGCCAGCAGTTACTCGGGCAGGGGGGACACCATATATTTT. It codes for CASSYSGRGDTIYF.

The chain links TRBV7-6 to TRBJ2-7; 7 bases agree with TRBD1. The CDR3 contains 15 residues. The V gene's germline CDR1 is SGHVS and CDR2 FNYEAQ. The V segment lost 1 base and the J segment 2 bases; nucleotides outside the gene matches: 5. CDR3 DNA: TGTGCCAGCAGCTTAGAGGCGACAGGGACCTACGAGCAGTACTTC. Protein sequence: CASSLEATGTYEQYF.

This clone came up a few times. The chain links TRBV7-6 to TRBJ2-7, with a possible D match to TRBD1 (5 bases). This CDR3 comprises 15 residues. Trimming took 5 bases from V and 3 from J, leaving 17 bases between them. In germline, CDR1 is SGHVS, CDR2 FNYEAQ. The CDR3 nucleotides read TGTGCCAGCAGCCGCTCGGGTACGCAGGGCTACGAGCAGTACTTC. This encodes CASSRSGTQGYEQYF. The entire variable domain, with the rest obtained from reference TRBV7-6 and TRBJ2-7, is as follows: GAGVSQSPRYKVTKRGQDVALRCDPISGHVSLYWYRQALGQGPEFLTYFNYEAQQDKSGLPNDRFSAERPEGSISTLTIQRTEQRDSAMYRCASSRSGTQGYEQYFGPGTRLTVT.

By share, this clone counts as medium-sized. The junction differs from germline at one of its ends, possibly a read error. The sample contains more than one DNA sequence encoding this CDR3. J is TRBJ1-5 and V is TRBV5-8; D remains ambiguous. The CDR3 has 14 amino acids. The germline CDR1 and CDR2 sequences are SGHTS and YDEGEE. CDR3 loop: CASRLGYGDQPQHF. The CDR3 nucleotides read TGTGCCAGCAGATTGGGGTATGGAGATCAGCCCCAGCATTTT.

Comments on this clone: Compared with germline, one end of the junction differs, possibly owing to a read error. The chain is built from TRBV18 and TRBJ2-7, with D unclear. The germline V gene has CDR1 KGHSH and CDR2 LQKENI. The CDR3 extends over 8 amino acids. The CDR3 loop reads CASSPLEF. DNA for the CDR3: TGTGCCAGCTCCCCGCTCGAGTTC.

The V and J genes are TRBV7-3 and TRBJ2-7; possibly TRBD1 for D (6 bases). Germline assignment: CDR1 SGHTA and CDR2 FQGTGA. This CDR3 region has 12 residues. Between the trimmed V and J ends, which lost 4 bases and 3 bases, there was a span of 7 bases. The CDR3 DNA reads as TGTGCCAGCAGCTGGGACAACTACGAGCAGTACTTC. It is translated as CASSWDNYEQYF.

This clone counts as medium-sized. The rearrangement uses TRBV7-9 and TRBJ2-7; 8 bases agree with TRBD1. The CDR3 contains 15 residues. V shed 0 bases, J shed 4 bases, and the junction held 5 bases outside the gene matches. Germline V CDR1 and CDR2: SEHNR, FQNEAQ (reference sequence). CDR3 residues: CASSLAPGGWYEQYF. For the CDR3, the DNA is TGTGCCAGCAGCTTAGCCCCAGGGGGCTGGTACGAGCAGTACTTC.

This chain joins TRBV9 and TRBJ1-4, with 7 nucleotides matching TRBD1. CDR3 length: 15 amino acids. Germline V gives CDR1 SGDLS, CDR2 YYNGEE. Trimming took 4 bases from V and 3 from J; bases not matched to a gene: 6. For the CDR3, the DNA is TGTGCCAGCAGCCCCGGACAGGCCTCTAATGAAAAACTGTTTTTT. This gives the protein CASSPGQASNEKLFF.

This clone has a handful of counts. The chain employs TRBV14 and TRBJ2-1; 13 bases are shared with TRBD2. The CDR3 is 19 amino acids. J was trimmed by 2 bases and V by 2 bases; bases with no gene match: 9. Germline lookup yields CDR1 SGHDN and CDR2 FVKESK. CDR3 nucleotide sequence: TGTGCCAGCAGCCAAACCGGGACTAGCGGGACCCTGCCCTACAATGAGCAGTTCTTC. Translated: CASSQTGTSGTLPYNEQFF.

The CDR3 DNA follows: TGCGCCAGCAGCCACCCTTGGGCGGGAATAGCTTTCTTT. It codes for CASSHPWAGIAFF. The rearrangement uses TRBV4-1 and TRBJ1-1; D is ambiguous. The V gene lost 3 bases and the J gene lost 10 bases, with 15 bases spanning the gap. The CDR3 is 13 residues long. The V gene's germline CDR1 is MGHRA and CDR2 YSYEKL.

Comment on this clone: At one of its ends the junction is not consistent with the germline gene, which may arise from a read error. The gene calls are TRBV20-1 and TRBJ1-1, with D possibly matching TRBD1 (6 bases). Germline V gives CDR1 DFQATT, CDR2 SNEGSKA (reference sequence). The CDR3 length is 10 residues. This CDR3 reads CSARGRGAPF. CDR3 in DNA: TGCAGTGCTAGAGGAAGGGGGGCGCCGTTT.

The CDR3 reads CASSQDLAPAQYF. In DNA, the CDR3 is TGCGCCAGCAGCCAAGACCTAGCGCCGGCCCAGTACTTC. V usage is TRBV4-3 and J usage is TRBJ2-5, with D perhaps TRBD2 (6 bases). This CDR3 contains 13 residues. CDR1 and CDR2 (germline): LGHNA, YSLEER. V was trimmed by 0 bases and J by 9 bases, leaving 11 bases between them.

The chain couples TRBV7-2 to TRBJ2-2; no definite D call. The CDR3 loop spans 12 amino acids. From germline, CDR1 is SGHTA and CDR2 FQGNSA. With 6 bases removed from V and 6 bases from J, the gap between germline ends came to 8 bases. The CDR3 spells CASSPPPGELFF. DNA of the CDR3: TGTGCCAGCAGTCCTCCCCCCGGGGAGCTGTTTTTT.